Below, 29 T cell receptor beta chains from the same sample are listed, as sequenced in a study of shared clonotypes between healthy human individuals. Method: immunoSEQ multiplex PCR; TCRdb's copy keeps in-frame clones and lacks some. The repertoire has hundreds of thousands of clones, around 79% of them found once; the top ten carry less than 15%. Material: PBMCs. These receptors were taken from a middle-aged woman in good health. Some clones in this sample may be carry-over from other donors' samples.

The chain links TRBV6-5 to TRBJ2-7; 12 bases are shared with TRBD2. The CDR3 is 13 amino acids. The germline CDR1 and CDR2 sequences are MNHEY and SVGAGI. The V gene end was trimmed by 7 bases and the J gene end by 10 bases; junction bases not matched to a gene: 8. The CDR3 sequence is CASTQGLAGPQYF. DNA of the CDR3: TGTGCCAGCACCCAGGGACTAGCGGGCCCCCAGTACTTC.

DNA for the CDR3: TGTGCCTGGAGTAACGACAGGGGCCTCGAAAAACTGTTTTTT. Protein product: CAWSNDRGLEKLFF. The chain recombines TRBV30 with TRBJ1-4; TRBD1 matches 8 bases. Trimming removed 2 bases from V and 8 bases from J; junction bases left unmatched: 7. CDR3 length equals 14 residues. The germline gives CDR1 GTSNPN, CDR2 SVGIG (reference sequence).

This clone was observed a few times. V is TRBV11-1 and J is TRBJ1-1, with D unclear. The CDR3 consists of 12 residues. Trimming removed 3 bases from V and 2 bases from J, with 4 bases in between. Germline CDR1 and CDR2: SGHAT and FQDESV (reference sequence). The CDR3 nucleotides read TGTGCCAGCAGCTTCTCTAACACTGAAGCTTTCTTT. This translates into CASSFSNTEAFF.

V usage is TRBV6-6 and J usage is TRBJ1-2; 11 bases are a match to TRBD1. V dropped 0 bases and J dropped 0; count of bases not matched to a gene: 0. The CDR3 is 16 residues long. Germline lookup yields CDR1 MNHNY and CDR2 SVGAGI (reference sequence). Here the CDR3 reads CASSYSDRGPNYGYTF. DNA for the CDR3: TGTGCCAGCAGTTACTCGGACAGGGGGCCTAACTATGGCTACACCTTC.

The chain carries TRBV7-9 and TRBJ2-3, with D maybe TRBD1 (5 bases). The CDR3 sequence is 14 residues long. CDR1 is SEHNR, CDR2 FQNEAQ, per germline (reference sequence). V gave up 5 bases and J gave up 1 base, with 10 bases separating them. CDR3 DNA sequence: TGTGCCAGCAGCACTGTCAGGGGCACAGATACGCAGTATTTT. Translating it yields CASSTVRGTDTQYF.

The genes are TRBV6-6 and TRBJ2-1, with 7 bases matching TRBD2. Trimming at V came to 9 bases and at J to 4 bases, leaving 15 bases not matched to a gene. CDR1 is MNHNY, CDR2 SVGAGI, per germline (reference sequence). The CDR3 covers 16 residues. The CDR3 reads CASRQQAGGGYNEQFF. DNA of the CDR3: TGTGCCAGTAGACAGCAGGCCGGCGGGGGATACAATGAGCAGTTCTTC.

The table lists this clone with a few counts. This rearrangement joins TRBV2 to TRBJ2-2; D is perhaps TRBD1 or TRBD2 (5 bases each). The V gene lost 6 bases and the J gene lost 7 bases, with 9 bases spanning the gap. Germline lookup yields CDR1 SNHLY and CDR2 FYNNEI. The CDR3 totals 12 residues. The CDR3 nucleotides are TGTGCCAGCAGGGGACGGGTCGGGGAGCTGTTTTTT. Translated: CASRGRVGELFF.

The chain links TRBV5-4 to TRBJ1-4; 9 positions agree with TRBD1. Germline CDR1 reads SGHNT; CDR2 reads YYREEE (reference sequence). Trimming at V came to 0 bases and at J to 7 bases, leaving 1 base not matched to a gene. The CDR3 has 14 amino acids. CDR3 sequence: CASSLGGQGEKLFF. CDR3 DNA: TGTGCCAGCAGCTTGGGGGGACAGGGTGAAAAACTGTTTTTT.

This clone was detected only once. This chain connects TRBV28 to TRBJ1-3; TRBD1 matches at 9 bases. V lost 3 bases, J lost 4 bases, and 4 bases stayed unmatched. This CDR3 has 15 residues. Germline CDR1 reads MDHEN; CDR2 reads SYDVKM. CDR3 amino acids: CASSFGTGSGNTIYF. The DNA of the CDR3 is TGTGCCAGCAGTTTCGGGACAGGGTCCGGAAACACCATATATTTT.

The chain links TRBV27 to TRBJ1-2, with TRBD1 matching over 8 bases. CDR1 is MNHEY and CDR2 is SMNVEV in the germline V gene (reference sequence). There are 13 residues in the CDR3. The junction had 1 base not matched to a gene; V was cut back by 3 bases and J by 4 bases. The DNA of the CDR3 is TGTGCCAGCAGTTTGGGACAGGCCTATGGCTACACCTTC. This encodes CASSLGQAYGYTF.

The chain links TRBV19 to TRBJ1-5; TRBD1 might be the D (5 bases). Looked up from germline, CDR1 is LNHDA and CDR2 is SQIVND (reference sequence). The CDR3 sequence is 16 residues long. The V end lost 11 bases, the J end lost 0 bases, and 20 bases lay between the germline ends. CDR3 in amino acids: CASTPKTDYSNQPQHF. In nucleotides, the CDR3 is TGTGCCTCGACTCCCAAGACAGATTATAGCAATCAGCCCCAGCATTTT.

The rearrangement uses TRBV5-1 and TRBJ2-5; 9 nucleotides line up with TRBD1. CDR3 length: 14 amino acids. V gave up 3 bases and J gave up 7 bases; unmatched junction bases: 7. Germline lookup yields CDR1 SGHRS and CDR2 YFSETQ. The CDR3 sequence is CASSSQGAQGTQYF. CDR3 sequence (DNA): TGCGCCAGCAGCTCACAGGGGGCTCAGGGGACCCAGTACTTC.

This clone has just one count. This CDR3 reads CASSPSGGNNEQFF. In nucleotides, the CDR3 is TGCGCCAGCAGTCCTAGCGGAGGGAACAATGAGCAGTTCTTC. The V and J genes are TRBV5-1 and TRBJ2-1; 7 nucleotides line up with TRBD2. The V gene's germline CDR1 is SGHRS and CDR2 YFSETQ. V was pared by 5 bases and J by 5 bases, with 7 bases of the junction left unmatched. The CDR3 runs 14 residues.

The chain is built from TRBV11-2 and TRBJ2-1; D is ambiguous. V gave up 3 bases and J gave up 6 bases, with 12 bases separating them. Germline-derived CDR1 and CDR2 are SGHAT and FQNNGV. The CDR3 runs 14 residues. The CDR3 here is CASSLLVVGNEQFF. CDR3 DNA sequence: TGTGCCAGCAGCTTGTTAGTGGTCGGCAATGAGCAGTTCTTC.

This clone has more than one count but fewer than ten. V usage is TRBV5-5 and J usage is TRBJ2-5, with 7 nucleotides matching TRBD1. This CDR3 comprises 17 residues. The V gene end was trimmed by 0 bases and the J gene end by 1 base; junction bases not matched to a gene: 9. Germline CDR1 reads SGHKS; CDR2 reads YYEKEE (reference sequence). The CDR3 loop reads CASSLEGYTGAQETQYF. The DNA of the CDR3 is TGTGCCAGCAGCTTGGAGGGCTACACAGGGGCCCAAGAGACCCAGTACTTC.

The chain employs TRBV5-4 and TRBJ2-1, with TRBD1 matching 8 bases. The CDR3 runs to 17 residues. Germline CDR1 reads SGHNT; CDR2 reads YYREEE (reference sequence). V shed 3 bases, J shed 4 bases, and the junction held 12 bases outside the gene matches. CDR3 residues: CASSSNNPGTGYNEQFF. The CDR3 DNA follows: TGTGCCAGCAGCTCAAATAACCCCGGGACAGGATACAATGAGCAGTTCTTC.

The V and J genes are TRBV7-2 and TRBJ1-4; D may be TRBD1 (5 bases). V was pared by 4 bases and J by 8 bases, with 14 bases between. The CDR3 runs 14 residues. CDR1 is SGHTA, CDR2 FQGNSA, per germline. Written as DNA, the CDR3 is TGTGCCAGCAGCTCCCCGCCCGGGGGGGAAAAACTGTTTTTT. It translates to CASSSPPGGEKLFF.

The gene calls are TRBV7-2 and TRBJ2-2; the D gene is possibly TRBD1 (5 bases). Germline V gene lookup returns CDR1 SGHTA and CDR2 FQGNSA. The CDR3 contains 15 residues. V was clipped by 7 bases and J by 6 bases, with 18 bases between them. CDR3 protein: CASTVATGIPGELFF. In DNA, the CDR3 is TGTGCCAGCACCGTGGCCACAGGAATACCCGGGGAGCTGTTTTTT.

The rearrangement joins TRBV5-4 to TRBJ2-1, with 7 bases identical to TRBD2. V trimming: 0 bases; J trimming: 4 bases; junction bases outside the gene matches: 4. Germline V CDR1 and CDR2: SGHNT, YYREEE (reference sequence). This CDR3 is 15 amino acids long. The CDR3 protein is CASSLGLALYNEQFF. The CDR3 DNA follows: TGTGCCAGCAGCTTGGGACTAGCCCTTTACAATGAGCAGTTCTTC.

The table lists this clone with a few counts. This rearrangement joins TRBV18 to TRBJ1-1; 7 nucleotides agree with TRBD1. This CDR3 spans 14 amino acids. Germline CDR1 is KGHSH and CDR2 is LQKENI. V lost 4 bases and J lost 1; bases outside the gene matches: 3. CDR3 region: CASSLTGKNTEAFF. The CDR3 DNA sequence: TGTGCCAGCTCACTGACAGGGAAGAACACTGAAGCTTTCTTT.

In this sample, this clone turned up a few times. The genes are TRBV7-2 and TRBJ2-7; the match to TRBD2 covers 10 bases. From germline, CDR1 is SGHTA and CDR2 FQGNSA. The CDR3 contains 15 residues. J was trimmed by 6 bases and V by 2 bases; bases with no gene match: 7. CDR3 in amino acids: CASSLNPSGSGEQYF. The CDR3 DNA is TGTGCCAGCAGCTTAAACCCTAGCGGGAGTGGCGAGCAGTACTTC.

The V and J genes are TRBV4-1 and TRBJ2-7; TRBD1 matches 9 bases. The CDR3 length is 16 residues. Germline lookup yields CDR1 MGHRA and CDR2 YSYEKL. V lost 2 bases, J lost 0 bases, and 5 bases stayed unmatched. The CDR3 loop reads CASSQLQGANSYEQYF. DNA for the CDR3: TGCGCCAGCAGCCAACTACAGGGGGCGAACTCCTACGAGCAGTACTTC.

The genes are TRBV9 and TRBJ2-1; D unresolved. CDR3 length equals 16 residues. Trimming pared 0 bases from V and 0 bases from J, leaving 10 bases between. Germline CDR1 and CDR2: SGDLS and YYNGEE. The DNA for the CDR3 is TGTGCCAGCAGCGTAGGGTCGGTAAGCTCCTACAATGAGCAGTTCTTC. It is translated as CASSVGSVSSYNEQFF. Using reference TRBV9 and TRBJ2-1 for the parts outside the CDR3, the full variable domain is DSGVTQTPKHLITATGQRVTLRCSPRSGDLSVYWYQQSLDQGLQFLIQYYNGEERAKGNILERFSAQQFPDLHSELNLSSLELGDSALYFCASSVGSVSSYNEQFFGPGTRLTVL.

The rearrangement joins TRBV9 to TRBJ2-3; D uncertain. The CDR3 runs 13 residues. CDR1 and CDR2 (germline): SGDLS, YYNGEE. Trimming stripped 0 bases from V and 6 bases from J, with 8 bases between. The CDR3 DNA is TGTGCCAGCAGCGTAGGACGGTGGGATACGCAGTATTTT. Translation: CASSVGRWDTQYF.

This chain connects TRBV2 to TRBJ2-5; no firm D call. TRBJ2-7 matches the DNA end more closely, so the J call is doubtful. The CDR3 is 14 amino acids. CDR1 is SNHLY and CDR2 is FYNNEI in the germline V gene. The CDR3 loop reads CASSAEQNSYEQYF. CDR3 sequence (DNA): TGTGCCAGCAGTGCGGAACAGAACTCCTACGAGCAGTACTTC.

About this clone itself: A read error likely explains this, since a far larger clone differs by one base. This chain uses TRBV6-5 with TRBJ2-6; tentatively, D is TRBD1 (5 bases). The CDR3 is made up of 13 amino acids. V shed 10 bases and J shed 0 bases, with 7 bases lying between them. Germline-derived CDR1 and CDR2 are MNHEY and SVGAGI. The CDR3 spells CATDSSGANVLTF. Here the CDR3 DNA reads TGTGCCACCGACAGCTCTGGGGCCAACGTCCTGACTTTC.

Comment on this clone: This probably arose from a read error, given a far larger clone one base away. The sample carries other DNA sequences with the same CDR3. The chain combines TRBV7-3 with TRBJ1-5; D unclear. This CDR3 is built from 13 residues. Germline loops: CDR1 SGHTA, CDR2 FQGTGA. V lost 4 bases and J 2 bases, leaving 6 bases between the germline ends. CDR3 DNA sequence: TGTGCCAGCAGCTCGGACCGCAATCAGCCCCAGCATTTT. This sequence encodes CASSSDRNQPQHF.

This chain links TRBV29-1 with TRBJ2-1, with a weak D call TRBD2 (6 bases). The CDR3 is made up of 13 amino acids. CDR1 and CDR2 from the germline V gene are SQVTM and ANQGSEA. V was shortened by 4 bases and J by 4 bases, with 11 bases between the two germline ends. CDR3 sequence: CSVGLAEYNEQFF. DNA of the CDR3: TGCAGCGTTGGTTTAGCGGAGTACAATGAGCAGTTCTTC.

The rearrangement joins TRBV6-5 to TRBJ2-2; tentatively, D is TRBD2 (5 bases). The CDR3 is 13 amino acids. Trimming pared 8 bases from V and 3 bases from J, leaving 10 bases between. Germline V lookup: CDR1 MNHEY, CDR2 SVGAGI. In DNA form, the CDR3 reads TGTGCCAGCCAGGCGGACTACACCGGGGAGCTGTTTTTT. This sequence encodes CASQADYTGELFF.